This is a list of T cell receptor beta chains from one sample in a study of beta chain features in type 1 diabetes. Sequencing used immunoSEQ multiplex PCR; TCRdb keeps in-frame clones, though not all of them. The sample includes roughly 180,000 clones, around 8% of them seen just once. The sequenced sample was central memory CD4+ T cells from blood. Receptor source: a woman aged 35 to 49 with type 1 diabetes. CDR3s include the opening cysteine and the closing phenylalanine or tryptophan. The D gene is left open where the match is weak. Clone size is not always given. Where it is, it says once, few, many or a class for expanded clones.

j_call | clone_size | d_call | v_call | cdr3_nt | cdr3_aa
TRBJ1-3 | few | . | TRBV5-1 | TGCGCCAGCAGCTTGGCCGGAGACGGTGGAAACACCATATATTTT | CASSLAGDGGNTIYF
TRBJ1-1 | . | TRBD1 | TRBV28 | TGTGCCAGCAGTACAGGGGGCAAGAACACTGAAGCTTTCTTT | CASSTGGKNTEAFF
TRBJ1-1 | . | . | TRBV20-1 | TGCAGTGCCCCCAGGGGTGCAGCTTTCTTT | CSAPRGAAFF
TRBJ1-2 | few | . | TRBV28 | TGTGCCAGCATCATGGCCTCCCGGACAGTAGGCTACACCTTC | CASIMASRTVGYTF
TRBJ2-5 | . | TRBD2 | TRBV27 | TGTGCCAGCAGCGGGACTAGCGGGGTGGAGACCCAGTACTTC | CASSGTSGVETQYF
TRBJ1-3 | few | . | TRBV7-8 | TGTGCCAGCAGCTTAGGGGGCAACACCATATATTTT | CASSLGGNTIYF
TRBJ1-4 | few | TRBD1 | TRBV5-1 | TGCGCCAGCAGCTTTCTTCCGGGACAGAGTAATGAAAAACTGTTTTTT | CASSFLPGQSNEKLFF
TRBJ1-5 | . | . | TRBV6-5 | TGTGCCAGCAGACCGACACATAGCAATCAGCCCCAGCATTTT | CASRPTHSNQPQHF
TRBJ2-7 | few | . | TRBV19 | TGTGCCAGTAGCGAGACCCGGGGGGCCGGACGTTACGAGCAGTACTTC | CASSETRGAGRYEQYF
TRBJ2-7 | few | . | TRBV19 | TGTGCCAGTAGTCCAGGACAGTCGAAGGCCTACGAGCAGTACTTC | CASSPGQSKAYEQYF
TRBJ2-5 | few | . | TRBV4-2 | TGTGCCAGCAGCCAAGATCTGGGACATCAAGAGACCCAGTACTTC | CASSQDLGHQETQYF
TRBJ1-1 | few | . | TRBV30 | TGTGCCTTATCGGGGGGAGTGTACGCTTTCTTT | CALSGGVYAFF
TRBJ2-3 | . | . | TRBV7-3 | TGTGCCAGCAGCTTAGGACAGAGCACAGATACGCAGTATTTT | CASSLGQSTDTQYF
TRBJ1-5 | few | TRBD1 | TRBV30 | TGTGCCTGGAGTGGGACAGGGAATCAGCCCCAGCATTTT | CAWSGTGNQPQHF
TRBJ2-5 | few | . | TRBV7-2 | TGTGCCAGCAGCACCTACAGGGAGCAAGAGACCCAGTACTTC | CASSTYREQETQYF
TRBJ1-6 | . | TRBD1 | TRBV6-1 | TGTGCCAGCAGTTCCGGACAGGGCTGGTCACCCCTCCACTTT | CASSSGQGWSPLHF
TRBJ2-7 | . | . | TRBV5-1 | TGCGCCAGCAGCCTCATGGGGGCCGACGAGCAGTACTTC | CASSLMGADEQYF
TRBJ1-6 | few | . | TRBV27 | TGTGCCAGCAGCCAGACGCCCGGGGGTAGTGGTACTAATTCACCCCTCCACTTT | CASSQTPGGSGTNSPLHF
TRBJ1-1 | . | . | TRBV4-2 | TGTGCCAGCAGCCAAGAGGCAGGGGCGGGCACTGAAGCTTTCTTT | CASSQEAGAGTEAFF
TRBJ2-7 | . | TRBD1 | TRBV28 | TGTGCCAGCAGCTTGCGGGACAGGGGGCGCGGGGAGCAGTACTTC | CASSLRDRGRGEQYF
TRBJ1-5 | . | . | TRBV7-9 | TGTGCGAGCAGCCAGAACAATCAGCCCCAGCATTTT | CASSQNNQPQHF
TRBJ1-2 | many | . | TRBV7-2 | TGTGCCAGCAGCCAAATACTCTATGGCTACACCTTC | CASSQILYGYTF
TRBJ1-5 | . | TRBD1 | TRBV28 | TGTGCCAGCAGGCGACAGGGACGGGGTCAGCCCCAGCATTTT | CASRRQGRGQPQHF
TRBJ1-5 | few | TRBD1 | TRBV19 | TGTGCCAGTAGTGCGACAGGGGGGAATCAGCCCCAGCATTTT | CASSATGGNQPQHF
TRBJ2-3 | few | TRBD2 | TRBV5-6 | TGTGCCAGCAGCTTGATGCTAGCGGAAGTCACAGATACGCAGTATTTT | CASSLMLAEVTDTQYF
TRBJ2-5 | . | TRBD1 | TRBV18 | TGTGCCAGCTCACTATACCACGGACAGGGGGTCTCTGAGACCCAGTACTTC | CASSLYHGQGVSETQYF
TRBJ2-7 | few | . | TRBV6-5 | TGTGCCAGCAGGGAACAGGGAGCAGTTGAGCAGTACTTC | CASREQGAVEQYF
TRBJ1-2 | few | . | TRBV5-4 | TGTGCCAGCAGCCCTGGTCGGGGGGGCGCAGAAGATGGCTACACCTTC | CASSPGRGGAEDGYTF
TRBJ1-2 | few | TRBD1 | TRBV29-1 | TGCAGCGCTGGGACAGGGACGAACTATGGCTACACCTTC | CSAGTGTNYGYTF
TRBJ2-7 | . | TRBD1 | TRBV4-3 | TGCGCCAGCAGCCGGGGGACAGGAGGAGCGGATCCCTACGAGCAGTACTTC | CASSRGTGGADPYEQYF
TRBJ2-1 | few | . | TRBV7-9 | TGTGCCAGCAGCTTAGACCTAAATGAGCAGTTCTTC | CASSLDLNEQFF